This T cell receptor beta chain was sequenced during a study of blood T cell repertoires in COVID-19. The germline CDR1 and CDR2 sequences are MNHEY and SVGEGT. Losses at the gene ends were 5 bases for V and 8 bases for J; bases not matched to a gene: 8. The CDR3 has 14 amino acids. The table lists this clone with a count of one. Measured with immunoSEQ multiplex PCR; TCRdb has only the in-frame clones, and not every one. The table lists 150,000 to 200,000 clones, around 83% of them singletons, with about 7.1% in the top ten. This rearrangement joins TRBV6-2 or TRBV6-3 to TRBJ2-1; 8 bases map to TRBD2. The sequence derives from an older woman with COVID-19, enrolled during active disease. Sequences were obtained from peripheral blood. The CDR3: CASSPGGGRDEQFF. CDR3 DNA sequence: TGTGCCAGCAGTCCGGGGGGGGGCAGAGATGAGCAGTTCTTC.